A selection of T cell receptor beta chains follows, all from one sample in a study of blood T cell repertoires in COVID-19. Sequenced by immunoSEQ multiplex PCR; TCRdb stores in-frame clones only, minus some. This sample has almost 500,000 clones, with roughly nine tenths found just once. Sequences were obtained from PBMCs or T cells enriched from blood (not recorded which). The receptors derive from a woman in her sixties who had recovered from COVID-19. Both conserved end residues are part of each CDR3. Each record gives: V gene, J gene, clone size, D gene, CDR3 DNA, CDR3 protein. The D gene is left open where the match is weak. Size values are once, few and many counts, or a class for expanded clones, and some rows have none.

v_call: TRBV19; j_call: TRBJ2-2; clone_size: -; d_call: TRBD2; cdr3_nt: TGTGCCAGTAGCCGACGGGGGGTTAACACCGGGGAGCTGTTTTTT; cdr3_aa: CASSRRGVNTGELFF
v_call: TRBV27; j_call: TRBJ1-1; clone_size: few; d_call: TRBD1; cdr3_nt: TGTGCCAGCAAGACAGGGGGGACTGAAGCTTTCTTT; cdr3_aa: CASKTGGTEAFF
v_call: TRBV5-1; j_call: TRBJ1-4; clone_size: -; d_call: -; cdr3_nt: TGCGCCAGCAGCACCGGACAGCGTACAAATGAAAAACTGTTTTTT; cdr3_aa: CASSTGQRTNEKLFF
v_call: TRBV28; j_call: TRBJ1-2; clone_size: -; d_call: -; cdr3_nt: TGTGCCAGCAGTTTGGGGAACGGGGGCTATGGCTACACCTTC; cdr3_aa: CASSLGNGGYGYTF
v_call: TRBV7-2; j_call: TRBJ2-5; clone_size: -; d_call: TRBD2; cdr3_nt: TGTGCCAGCAGCTTAAGGATAGCGGGGATACAAGAGACCCAGTACTTC; cdr3_aa: CASSLRIAGIQETQYF
v_call: TRBV28; j_call: TRBJ1-6; clone_size: -; d_call: -; cdr3_nt: TGTGCCAGCAGTTTACGAAGGGGCAATTCACCCCTCCACTTT; cdr3_aa: CASSLRRGNSPLHF
v_call: TRBV6-5; j_call: TRBJ2-3; clone_size: few; d_call: -; cdr3_nt: TGTGCCAGCAGTACGGGGGGCGCCACGCAGTATTTT; cdr3_aa: CASSTGGATQYF
v_call: TRBV30; j_call: TRBJ1-6; clone_size: -; d_call: TRBD1; cdr3_nt: TGTGCCTCCAACGTGGGACAGTTCAATTCACCCCTCCACTTT; cdr3_aa: CASNVGQFNSPLHF
v_call: TRBV28; j_call: TRBJ1-3; clone_size: -; d_call: -; cdr3_nt: TGTGCCAGCAGTCCAGGGGACTCTGGAAACACCATATATTTT; cdr3_aa: CASSPGDSGNTIYF
v_call: TRBV30; j_call: TRBJ1-2; clone_size: -; d_call: -; cdr3_nt: TGTGCCTGGAGGAGAGGGAGACGCTACACCTTC; cdr3_aa: CAWRRGRRYTF
v_call: TRBV25-1; j_call: TRBJ1-2; clone_size: -; d_call: -; cdr3_nt: TGTGCCAGCAGTGAATTCTACGGGGACTATGGCTACACCTTC; cdr3_aa: CASSEFYGDYGYTF
v_call: TRBV6-5; j_call: TRBJ1-6; clone_size: -; d_call: -; cdr3_nt: TGTGCCAGCAGCCAGAAGGGGCCCAACAATTCACCCCTCCACTTT; cdr3_aa: CASSQKGPNNSPLHF
v_call: TRBV11-2; j_call: TRBJ2-1; clone_size: -; d_call: TRBD2; cdr3_nt: TGTGCCAGCAGCTTAGGGGTCGGGAGGCGGGGGTTCTACAATGAGCAGTTCTTC; cdr3_aa: CASSLGVGRRGFYNEQFF
v_call: TRBV9; j_call: TRBJ2-3; clone_size: -; d_call: TRBD2; cdr3_nt: TGTGCCAGCAGCGCGGCCCGGCTAGCGGGGATCGATACGCAGTATTTT; cdr3_aa: CASSAARLAGIDTQYF
v_call: TRBV15; j_call: TRBJ1-5; clone_size: -; d_call: -; cdr3_nt: TGTGCCACCAGCAGAGCAGGGAATCAGCCCCAGCATTTT; cdr3_aa: CATSRAGNQPQHF
v_call: TRBV2; j_call: TRBJ1-2; clone_size: -; d_call: TRBD1; cdr3_nt: TGTGCCAGCAGTGACTGGGCAGGGGGAGGCTACACCTTC; cdr3_aa: CASSDWAGGGYTF
v_call: TRBV4-1; j_call: TRBJ1-2; clone_size: -; d_call: TRBD1; cdr3_nt: TGCGCCAGCAGCCAGCCCGGCGGGACAGGGGTCGGCTACACCTTC; cdr3_aa: CASSQPGGTGVGYTF
v_call: TRBV4-2; j_call: TRBJ1-1; clone_size: -; d_call: TRBD1; cdr3_nt: TGTGCCAGCAGCCACCTAGACAGGGGGGCCACTGAAGCTTTCTTT; cdr3_aa: CASSHLDRGATEAFF
v_call: TRBV20-1; j_call: TRBJ2-3; clone_size: -; d_call: -; cdr3_nt: TGCAGTGCGTCAGTCGATACGCAGTATTTT; cdr3_aa: CSASVDTQYF
v_call: TRBV4-2; j_call: TRBJ1-3; clone_size: -; d_call: -; cdr3_nt: TGTGCCAGCAGCCAAGACGGGGAAACCTCTGGAAACACCATATATTTT; cdr3_aa: CASSQDGETSGNTIYF
v_call: TRBV5-4; j_call: TRBJ1-2; clone_size: -; d_call: TRBD1; cdr3_nt: TGTGCCAGCAGCCCGAAGACCTCCGCGACAGGGCGGCTCTATGGCTACACCTTC; cdr3_aa: CASSPKTSATGRLYGYTF
v_call: TRBV12-3/TRBV12-4; j_call: TRBJ1-5; clone_size: -; d_call: -; cdr3_nt: TGTGCCAGCAGTTTTCGGGGGGGGCAGCCCCAGCATTTT; cdr3_aa: CASSFRGGQPQHF
v_call: TRBV5-6; j_call: TRBJ1-1; clone_size: few; d_call: TRBD1; cdr3_nt: TGTGCCAGCAGCTTGGTACAGGGGGGCACTGAAGCTTTCTTT; cdr3_aa: CASSLVQGGTEAFF
v_call: TRBV11-3; j_call: TRBJ2-7; clone_size: -; d_call: -; cdr3_nt: TGTGCCAGCAGCACCAGGTCAGGGGCAGCCTACGAGCAGTACTTC; cdr3_aa: CASSTRSGAAYEQYF
v_call: TRBV7-9; j_call: TRBJ2-3; clone_size: -; d_call: -; cdr3_nt: TGTGCCAGCAGCTCGAGACAGGGAGGCACAGTGGATACGCAGTATTTT; cdr3_aa: CASSSRQGGTVDTQYF
v_call: TRBV5-5; j_call: TRBJ1-3; clone_size: once; d_call: TRBD1; cdr3_nt: TGTGCCAGCAGTCCGGACAGGCTCCACCACTCTGGAAACACCATATATTTT; cdr3_aa: CASSPDRLHHSGNTIYF
v_call: TRBV9; j_call: TRBJ2-1; clone_size: -; d_call: TRBD2; cdr3_nt: TGTGCCAGCAGCATCGGGCTAGCGGGTTACAATGAGCAGTTCTTC; cdr3_aa: CASSIGLAGYNEQFF
v_call: TRBV10-3; j_call: TRBJ2-5; clone_size: -; d_call: -; cdr3_nt: TGTGCCATCAGGAGGGCCTTAACGGGTTCGCACCAAGAGACCCAGTACTTC; cdr3_aa: CAIRRALTGSHQETQYF
v_call: TRBV19; j_call: TRBJ2-1; clone_size: -; d_call: TRBD2; cdr3_nt: TGTGCCAGTACCCGGACTAGCGGGATTTACAATGAGCAGTTCTTC; cdr3_aa: CASTRTSGIYNEQFF
v_call: TRBV18; j_call: TRBJ2-3; clone_size: -; d_call: -; cdr3_nt: TGTGCCAGCTCACCACGAGTTACAGATACGCAGTATTTT; cdr3_aa: CASSPRVTDTQYF
v_call: TRBV3-1/TRBV3-2; j_call: TRBJ1-1; clone_size: once; d_call: -; cdr3_nt: TGTGCCAGCAGCCAGGCGACAGGAGAAGCTTTCTTT; cdr3_aa: CASSQATGEAFF
v_call: TRBV7-2; j_call: TRBJ1-4; clone_size: -; d_call: -; cdr3_nt: TGTGCCAGCAGGTTAAGCAGACAGTTTAATGAAAAACTGTTTTTT; cdr3_aa: CASRLSRQFNEKLFF
v_call: TRBV21-1; j_call: TRBJ2-5; clone_size: -; d_call: -; cdr3_nt: TGTGCCAGCAGCACGAACCGGGACAAGCCCCAAGAGACCCAGTACTTC; cdr3_aa: CASSTNRDKPQETQYF
v_call: TRBV7-2; j_call: TRBJ2-3; clone_size: -; d_call: TRBD2; cdr3_nt: TGTGCCAGCAGCTCTAGCGGGGGGTGGCAGTATTTT; cdr3_aa: CASSSSGGWQYF
v_call: TRBV3-1/TRBV3-2; j_call: TRBJ1-2; clone_size: -; d_call: -; cdr3_nt: TGTGCCAGCAGCACCTCAACCAGAGGCTACACCTTC; cdr3_aa: CASSTSTRGYTF
v_call: TRBV4-1; j_call: TRBJ1-1; clone_size: -; d_call: TRBD1; cdr3_nt: TGCGCCAGCAGCCAAGAAGGGGGCCGGGGCACTGAAGCTTTCTTT; cdr3_aa: CASSQEGGRGTEAFF
v_call: TRBV19; j_call: TRBJ1-1; clone_size: once; d_call: TRBD1; cdr3_nt: TGTGCCAGTAGACTTAGACAGGGCACCACTGAAGCTTTCTTT; cdr3_aa: CASRLRQGTTEAFF
v_call: TRBV23-1; j_call: TRBJ2-2; clone_size: -; d_call: TRBD1; cdr3_nt: TGCGCCAGCAGTCATAATAGGGGACAGGGTGCCGGGGAGCTGTTTTTT; cdr3_aa: CASSHNRGQGAGELFF
v_call: TRBV12-5; j_call: TRBJ2-7; clone_size: -; d_call: TRBD2; cdr3_nt: TGTGCTAGTGGTTTGGATACTAGCGCCTTAACCTACGAGCAGTACTTC; cdr3_aa: CASGLDTSALTYEQYF
v_call: TRBV4-2; j_call: TRBJ2-7; clone_size: -; d_call: TRBD2; cdr3_nt: TGTGCCAGCAGCCAAGATGTCGTAGCGGGGTTTTGGGGGCAGTACTTC; cdr3_aa: CASSQDVVAGFWGQYF
v_call: TRBV6-5; j_call: TRBJ1-6; clone_size: -; d_call: TRBD1; cdr3_nt: TGTGCCAGCACCAGGACAGGGATAGGTTCACCCCTCCACTTT; cdr3_aa: CASTRTGIGSPLHF
v_call: TRBV6-1; j_call: TRBJ1-6; clone_size: -; d_call: TRBD1; cdr3_nt: TGTGCCAGCAGTGAAAGGACAGGGCAAAGGCTGAATTCACCCCTCCACTTT; cdr3_aa: CASSERTGQRLNSPLHF